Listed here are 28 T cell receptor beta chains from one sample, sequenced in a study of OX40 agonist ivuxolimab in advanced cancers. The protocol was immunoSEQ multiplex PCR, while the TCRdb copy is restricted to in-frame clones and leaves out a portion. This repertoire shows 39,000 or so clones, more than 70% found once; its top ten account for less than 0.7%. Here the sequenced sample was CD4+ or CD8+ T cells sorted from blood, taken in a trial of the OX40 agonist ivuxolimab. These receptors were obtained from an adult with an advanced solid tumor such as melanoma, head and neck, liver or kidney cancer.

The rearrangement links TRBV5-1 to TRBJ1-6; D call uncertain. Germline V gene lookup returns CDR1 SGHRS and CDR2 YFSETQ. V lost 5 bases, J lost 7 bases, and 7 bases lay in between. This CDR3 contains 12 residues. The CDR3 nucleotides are TGCGCCAGCAGGTTTTCGAATTCACCCCTCCACTTT. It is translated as CASRFSNSPLHF.

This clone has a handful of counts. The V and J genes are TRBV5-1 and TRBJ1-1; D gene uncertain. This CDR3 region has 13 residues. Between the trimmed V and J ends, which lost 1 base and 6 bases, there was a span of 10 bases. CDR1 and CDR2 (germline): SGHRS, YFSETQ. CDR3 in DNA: TGCGCCAGCAGCTTGCTTGGGGAGGCTGAAGCTTTCTTT. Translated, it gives CASSLLGEAEAFF.

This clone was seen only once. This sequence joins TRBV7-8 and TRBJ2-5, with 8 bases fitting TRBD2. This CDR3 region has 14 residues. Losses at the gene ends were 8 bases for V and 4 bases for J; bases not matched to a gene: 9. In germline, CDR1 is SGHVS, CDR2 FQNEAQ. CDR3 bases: TGTGCCAGCGGGCGGGGGGCTGGTGGAGAGACCCAGTACTTC. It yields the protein CASGRGAGGETQYF.

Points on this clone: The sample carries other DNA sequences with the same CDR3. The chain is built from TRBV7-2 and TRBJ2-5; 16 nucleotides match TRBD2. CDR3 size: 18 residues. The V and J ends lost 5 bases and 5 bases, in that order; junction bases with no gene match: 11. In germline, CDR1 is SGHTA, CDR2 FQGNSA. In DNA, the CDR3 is TGTGCCAGCAGCCGAACCGGGACTAGCGGGGGGGCCCGGGAGACCCAGTACTTC. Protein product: CASSRTGTSGGARETQYF.

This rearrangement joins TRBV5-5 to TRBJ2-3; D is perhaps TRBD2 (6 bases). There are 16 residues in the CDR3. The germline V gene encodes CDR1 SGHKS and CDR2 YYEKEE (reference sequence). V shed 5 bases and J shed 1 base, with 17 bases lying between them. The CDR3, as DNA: TGTGCCAGCAGACGTACCGGGACTCCGGGCACAGATACGCAGTATTTT. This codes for CASRRTGTPGTDTQYF.

CDR3 nucleotide sequence: TGTGCCAGCAGCTTGTTTAGCGGGGGCTCTAGCACAGATACGCAGTATTTT. This encodes CASSLFSGGSSTDTQYF. The rearrangement links TRBV5-5 to TRBJ2-3; TRBD2 matches 9 bases. Per germline, CDR1 SGHKS and CDR2 YYEKEE (reference sequence). Trimming removed 1 base from V and 0 bases from J; junction bases left unmatched: 6. This CDR3 has 17 amino acids.

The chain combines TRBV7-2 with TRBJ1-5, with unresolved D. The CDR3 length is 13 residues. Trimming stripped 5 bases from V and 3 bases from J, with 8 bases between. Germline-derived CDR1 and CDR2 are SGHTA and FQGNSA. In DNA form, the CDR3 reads TGTGCCAGCAGCGTCGACACCAATCAGCCCCAGCATTTT. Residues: CASSVDTNQPQHF.

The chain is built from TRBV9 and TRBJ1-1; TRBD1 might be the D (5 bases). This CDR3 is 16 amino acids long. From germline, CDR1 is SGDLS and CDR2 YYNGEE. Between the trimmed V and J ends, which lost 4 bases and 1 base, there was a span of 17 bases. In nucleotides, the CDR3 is TGTGCCAGCAGCCCCCAATCGGGACTCGGGAACACTGAAGCTTTCTTT. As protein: CASSPQSGLGNTEAFF.

CDR3 in amino acids: CASSTGTGGYNEQFF. The CDR3 DNA reads TGTGCCAGCAGCACCGGGACAGGGGGCTACAATGAGCAGTTCTTC. This chain links TRBV11-3 with TRBJ2-1; 11 nucleotides align to TRBD1. Germline V lookup: CDR1 SGHNT, CDR2 YENEEA. CDR3 length equals 15 residues. The trim removed 5 bases at V and 3 bases at J, leaving 3 bases unmatched.

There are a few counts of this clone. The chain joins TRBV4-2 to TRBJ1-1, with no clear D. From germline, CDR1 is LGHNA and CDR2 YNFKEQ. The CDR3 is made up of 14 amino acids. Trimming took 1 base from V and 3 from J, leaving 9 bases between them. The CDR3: CASSQAQSDTEAFF. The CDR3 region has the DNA TGTGCCAGCAGCCAAGCCCAGTCCGACACTGAAGCTTTCTTT.

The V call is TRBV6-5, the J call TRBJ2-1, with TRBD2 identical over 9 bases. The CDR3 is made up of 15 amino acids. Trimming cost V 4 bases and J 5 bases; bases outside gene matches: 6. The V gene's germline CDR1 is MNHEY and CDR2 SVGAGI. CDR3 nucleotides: TGTGCCAGCAGTTTAGCGGGGGCGCTCCACAATGAGCAGTTCTTC. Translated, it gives CASSLAGALHNEQFF.

CDR3 sequence reads: CASSLDPGGDEQYF. CDR3 DNA: TGCGCCAGCAGCTTGGACCCCGGCGGGGACGAGCAGTACTTC. The chain has TRBV5-1 and TRBJ2-7; D might be TRBD2 (6 bases). CDR1 is SGHRS and CDR2 is YFSETQ in the germline V gene. V dropped 0 bases and J dropped 5 bases, with 12 bases sitting between them. CDR3 length equals 14 residues.

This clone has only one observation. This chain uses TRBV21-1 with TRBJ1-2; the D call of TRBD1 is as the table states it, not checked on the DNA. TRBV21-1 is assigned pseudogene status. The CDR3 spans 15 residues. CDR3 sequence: CASSGPGQGNYGYTF. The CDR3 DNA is TGTGCCAGCAGCGGACCGGGACAGGGGAACTATGGCTACACCTTC.

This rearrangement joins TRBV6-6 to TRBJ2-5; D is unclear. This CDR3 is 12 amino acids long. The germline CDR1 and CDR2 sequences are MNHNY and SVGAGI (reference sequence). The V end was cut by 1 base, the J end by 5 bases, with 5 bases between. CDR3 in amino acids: CASSYYLETQYF. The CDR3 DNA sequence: TGTGCCAGCAGTTACTACTTGGAGACCCAGTACTTC.

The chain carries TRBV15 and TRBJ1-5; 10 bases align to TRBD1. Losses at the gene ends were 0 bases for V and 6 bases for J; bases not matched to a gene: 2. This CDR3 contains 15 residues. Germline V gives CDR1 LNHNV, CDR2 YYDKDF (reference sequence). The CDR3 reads CATSREGQGFQPQHF. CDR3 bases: TGTGCCACCAGCAGAGAGGGACAGGGGTTTCAGCCCCAGCATTTT.

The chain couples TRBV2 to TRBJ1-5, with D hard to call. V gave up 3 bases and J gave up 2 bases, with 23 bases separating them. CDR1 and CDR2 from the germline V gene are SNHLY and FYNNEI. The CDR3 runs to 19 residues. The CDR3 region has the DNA TGTGCCAGCAGTGAGGGTCCAGGAATGGGAATTAGCGGCAATCAGCCCCAGCATTTT. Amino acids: CASSEGPGMGISGNQPQHF.

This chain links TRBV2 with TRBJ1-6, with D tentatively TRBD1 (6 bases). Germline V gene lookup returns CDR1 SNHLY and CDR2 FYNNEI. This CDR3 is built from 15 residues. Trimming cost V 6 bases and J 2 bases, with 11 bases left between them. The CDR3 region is CASRPGGPYNSPLHF. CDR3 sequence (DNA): TGTGCCAGCAGGCCTGGGGGGCCCTATAATTCACCCCTCCACTTT.

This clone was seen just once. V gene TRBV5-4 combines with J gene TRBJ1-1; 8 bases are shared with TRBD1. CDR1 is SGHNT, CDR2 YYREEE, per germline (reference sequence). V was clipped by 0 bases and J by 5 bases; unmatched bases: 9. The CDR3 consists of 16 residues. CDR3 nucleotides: TGTGCCAGCAGCTTGGGAGGCAGGACAGGGAGGACTGAAGCTTTCTTT. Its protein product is CASSLGGRTGRTEAFF.

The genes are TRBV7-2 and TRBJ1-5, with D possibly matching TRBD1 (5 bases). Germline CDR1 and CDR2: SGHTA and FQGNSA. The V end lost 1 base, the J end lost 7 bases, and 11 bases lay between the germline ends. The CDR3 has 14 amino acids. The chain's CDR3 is CASSLDVRGQPQHF. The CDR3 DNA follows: TGTGCCAGCAGCTTAGACGTTAGGGGCCAGCCCCAGCATTTT.

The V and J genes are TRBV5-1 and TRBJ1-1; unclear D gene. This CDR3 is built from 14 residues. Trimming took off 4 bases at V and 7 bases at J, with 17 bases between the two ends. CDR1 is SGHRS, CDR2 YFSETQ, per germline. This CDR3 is CASSPSRVGNEAFF. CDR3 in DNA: TGCGCCAGCAGCCCCTCTAGGGTGGGCAATGAAGCTTTCTTT.

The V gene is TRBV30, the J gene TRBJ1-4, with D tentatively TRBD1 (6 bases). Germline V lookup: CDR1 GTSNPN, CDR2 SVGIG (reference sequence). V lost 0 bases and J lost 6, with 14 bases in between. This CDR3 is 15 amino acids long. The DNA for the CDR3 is TGTGCCTGGAGTGTACTGGGGGCGGCATATGAAAAACTGTTTTTT. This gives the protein CAWSVLGAAYEKLFF.

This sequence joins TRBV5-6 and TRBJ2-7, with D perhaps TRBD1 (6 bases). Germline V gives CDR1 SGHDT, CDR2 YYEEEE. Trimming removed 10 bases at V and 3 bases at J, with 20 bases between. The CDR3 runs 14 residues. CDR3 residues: CASERGQPYYEQYF. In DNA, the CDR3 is TGTGCCTCTGAACGTGGACAGCCATACTACGAGCAGTACTTC.

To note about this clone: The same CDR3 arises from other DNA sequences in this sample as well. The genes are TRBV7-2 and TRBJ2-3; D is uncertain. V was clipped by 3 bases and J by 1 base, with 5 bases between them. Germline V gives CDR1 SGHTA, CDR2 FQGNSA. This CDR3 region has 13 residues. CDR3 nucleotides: TGTGCCAGCAGCTTTACAGGCACAGATACGCAGTATTTT. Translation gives CASSFTGTDTQYF.

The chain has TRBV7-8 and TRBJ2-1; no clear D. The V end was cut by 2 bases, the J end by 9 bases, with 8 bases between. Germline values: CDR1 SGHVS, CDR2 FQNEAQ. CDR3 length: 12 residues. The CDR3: CASSLRTGEQFF. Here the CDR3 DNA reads TGTGCCAGCAGCTTAAGAACTGGTGAGCAGTTCTTC.

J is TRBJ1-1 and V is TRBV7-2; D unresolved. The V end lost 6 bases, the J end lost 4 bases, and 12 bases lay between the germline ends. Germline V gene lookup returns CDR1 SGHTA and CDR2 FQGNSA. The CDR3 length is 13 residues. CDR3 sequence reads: CASSTQQSTEAFF. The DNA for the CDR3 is TGTGCCAGCAGTACTCAGCAATCCACTGAAGCTTTCTTT.

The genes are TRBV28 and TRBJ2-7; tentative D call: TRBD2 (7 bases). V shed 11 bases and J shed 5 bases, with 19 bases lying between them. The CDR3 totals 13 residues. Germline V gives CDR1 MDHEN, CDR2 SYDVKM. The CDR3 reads CACEEGGSHEQYF. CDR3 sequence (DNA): TGTGCCTGTGAAGAGGGGGGGTCCCACGAGCAGTACTTC.

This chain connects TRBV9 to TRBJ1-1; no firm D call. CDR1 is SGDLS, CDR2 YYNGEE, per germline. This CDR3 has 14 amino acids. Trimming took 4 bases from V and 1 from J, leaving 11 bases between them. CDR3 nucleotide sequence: TGTGCCAGCAGCTTAAGAACGGAGAACACTGAAGCTTTCTTT. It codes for CASSLRTENTEAFF.

The CDR3 protein is CASSPRRAGGYQETQYF. The DNA for the CDR3 is TGTGCCAGCTCACCACGTCGAGCGGGGGGCTACCAAGAGACCCAGTACTTC. The chain carries TRBV18 and TRBJ2-5; 9 bases agree with TRBD2. Germline V CDR1 and CDR2: KGHSH, LQKENI. Trimming cost V 1 base and J 0 bases; bases outside gene matches: 6. This CDR3 has 17 amino acids.